This is a list of T cell receptor beta chains from one sample in a study of control samples from healthy donors and cancer patients. The protocol was immunoSEQ multiplex PCR, while the TCRdb copy is restricted to in-frame clones and leaves out a portion. The table has tens of thousands of clones, 85% to 90% seen once. The sequencing sample was made of blood. The receptors stem from a woman aged 60-75 years in good health. CDR3s include the opening cysteine and the closing phenylalanine or tryptophan. A D gene is named only where the DNA matches it firmly.

j_call d_call v_call cdr3_aa cdr3_nt
TRBJ1-1 . TRBV18 CASSPREVRDAEAFF TGTGCCAGCTCACCCCGCGAAGTAAGGGACGCTGAAGCTTTCTTT
TRBJ1-1 . TRBV28 CASRLNTEAFF TGTGCCAGCAGGCTGAACACTGAAGCTTTCTTT
TRBJ2-5 TRBD2 TRBV5-1 CASSTGGGDGTQYF TGCGCCAGCAGTACCGGGGGGGGCGACGGGACCCAGTACTTC
TRBJ2-3 TRBD1 TRBV5-5 CASKLIPPGAGGLADTQYF TGTGCCAGCAAACTAATACCTCCTGGGGCAGGGGGATTAGCAGATACGCAGTATTTT
TRBJ1-6 . TRBV3-1/TRBV3-2 CASSHSGTDSPLHF TGTGCCAGCAGCCATTCAGGGACGGATTCACCCCTCCACTTT
TRBJ2-5 . TRBV4-1 CASSQRRGETQYF TGCGCCAGCAGCCAACGAAGAGGGGAGACCCAGTACTTC
TRBJ2-1 . TRBV7-9 CASAEIDRSYNEQFF TGTGCCAGCGCCGAGATAGACCGCTCCTACAATGAGCAGTTCTTC
TRBJ2-7 TRBD2 TRBV28 CASTLAGYKHEQYF TGTGCCAGCACCTTAGCGGGATACAAGCACGAGCAGTACTTC
TRBJ2-4 . TRBV28 CASSPPGLAKNIQYF TGTGCCAGCAGCCCCCCGGGACTAGCCAAAAACATTCAGTACTTC
TRBJ1-3 . TRBV5-5 CASSVTSGNTIYF TGTGCCAGCAGCGTAACGTCTGGAAACACCATATATTTT
TRBJ1-2 . TRBV28 CASSLVPTLYGYTF TGTGCCAGCAGTTTGGTCCCGACCCTCTATGGCTACACCTTC
TRBJ2-3 TRBD2 TRBV15 CATSRPRTSGVSDTQYF TGTGCCACCAGCAGACCACGGACTAGCGGCGTTTCAGATACGCAGTATTTT
TRBJ2-1 TRBD2 TRBV5-6 CASSLDGTSTSDEQFF TGTGCCAGCAGCTTGGACGGGACTAGCACTAGCGATGAGCAGTTCTTC
TRBJ2-2 . TRBV5-4 CASSLDTRGTGELFF TGTGCCAGCAGCCTGGACACCCGTGGCACCGGGGAGCTGTTTTTT
TRBJ2-5 TRBD2 TRBV4-2 CASSHPGGRETQYF TGTGCCAGCAGCCACCCGGGGGGGAGGGAGACCCAGTACTTC